These T cell receptor beta chains were read from a single sample in a study of T cell responses to AZD1222 COVID-19 vaccine. Profiling relied on immunoSEQ multiplex PCR, and the TCRdb table lists in-frame clones only, not all of them. The data hold about 190,000 clones, with approximately 94% observed a single time. The material was peripheral blood, obtained on day 0 of AZD1222 vaccination. The receptors were gathered from an adult in good health. Each CDR3 is given with its conserved first and last residue. D genes are given only for firm matches. Not all rows give a size; the values are once, few, many and, for expanded clones, a class.

size	D	V	J	DNA	CDR3
NA	NA	TRBV7-4	TRBJ1-1	TGTGCCAGCAGCTTAGAGGTCGGCACTTACACTGAAGCTTTCTTT	CASSLEVGTYTEAFF
NA	NA	TRBV19	TRBJ1-6	TGTGCCAGTTCGGACAGCAATAATTCACCCCTCCACTTT	CASSDSNNSPLHF
NA	TRBD1	TRBV4-3	TRBJ2-1	TGCGCCAGCAGCCGCACCGGACAGGGTCCCTACAATGAGCAGTTCTTC	CASSRTGQGPYNEQFF
NA	NA	TRBV6-6	TRBJ2-3	TGTGCCAGCAGTCCCTTGGCAGATACGCAGTATTTT	CASSPLADTQYF
NA	NA	TRBV19	TRBJ1-5	TGTGCCAGTAGTATACAGAATCAGCCCCAGCATTTT	CASSIQNQPQHF
NA	TRBD1	TRBV6-5	TRBJ1-2	TGTGCCAGCAGGACGGGACAGGACTTGGGCGGCTACACCTTC	CASRTGQDLGGYTF
NA	TRBD2	TRBV28	TRBJ2-3	TGTGCCAGCAGTTGGGCCTATTGGGCGGGAGGGGACACAGATACGCAGTATTTT	CASSWAYWAGGDTDTQYF
once	NA	TRBV28	TRBJ2-1	TGTGCCAGCAGCCCTACAACCCATGAGCAGTTCTTC	CASSPTTHEQFF
once	NA	TRBV19	TRBJ1-3	TGTGCCAGTTCCGGGAGCAGTTCTGGAAACACCATATATTTT	CASSGSSSGNTIYF
NA	TRBD1	TRBV18	TRBJ1-3	TGTGCCAGCTCACCAATCTCAGGAACCGGGACAGGGGGAAACACCATATATTTT	CASSPISGTGTGGNTIYF
NA	TRBD1	TRBV2	TRBJ1-2	TGTGCCAGCAGTGTTGACAGGGGGCCTGGCTACACCTTC	CASSVDRGPGYTF
NA	NA	TRBV11-3	TRBJ2-7	TGTGCCAGCAGCTTAGATAACCCCTCTTCGCGGAGCTCCTACGAGCAGTACTTC	CASSLDNPSSRSSYEQYF
NA	NA	TRBV12-3/TRBV12-4	TRBJ2-1	TGTGCCAGCAGTTCCCTTTCTCTAGAGCAGTTCTTC	CASSSLSLEQFF
NA	NA	TRBV24-1	TRBJ2-3	TGTGCCACCAGTGACTTGCCCGGTAGCACAGATACGCAGTATTTT	CATSDLPGSTDTQYF
once	NA	TRBV6-5	TRBJ2-2	TGTGCCAGCGGGAGGGGGACCGGGGAGCTGTTTTTT	CASGRGTGELFF
NA	NA	TRBV12-3/TRBV12-4	TRBJ2-3	TGTGCCAGCAGTTTCGGAGATACGCAGTATTTT	CASSFGDTQYF
NA	TRBD2	TRBV10-3	TRBJ2-7	TGTGCCATCAGTGAAGGATTGGCGGGAGGCCCCTACGAGCAGTACTTC	CAISEGLAGGPYEQYF
NA	TRBD1	TRBV19	TRBJ1-1	TGTGCCAGTAGCCCGAGCGACAGGGGGATTGAAGCTTTCTTT	CASSPSDRGIEAFF
NA	NA	TRBV7-8	TRBJ2-3	TGTGCCAGCAGCCCTCCTTTGGCTAGTGATACGCAGTATTTT	CASSPPLASDTQYF
NA	NA	TRBV5-8	TRBJ2-7	TGTGCCAGCAGCTTGGCGGCCCCCTACGAGCAGTACTTC	CASSLAAPYEQYF
NA	NA	TRBV5-4	TRBJ1-1	TGTGCCAGCAGCTTGGCAGGGGTGTACACTGAAGCTTTCTTT	CASSLAGVYTEAFF
NA	NA	TRBV10-3	TRBJ1-3	TGTGCCGCCTTACAGGACTCTGGAAACACCATATATTTT	CAALQDSGNTIYF
NA	TRBD1	TRBV6-5	TRBJ1-6	TGTGCCAGCACCCGTGAAGGGGGCTTACATTCACCCCTCCACTTT	CASTREGGLHSPLHF
NA	NA	TRBV6-5	TRBJ2-7	TGTGCCACCCCTAAAGGCAGGGACTACGAGCAGTACTTC	CATPKGRDYEQYF
once	TRBD1	TRBV19	TRBJ2-2	TGTGCCAGCTGCCGAGGGCAGGGGGCTTGGGGGGAGCTGTTTTTT	CASCRGQGAWGELFF
NA	NA	TRBV27	TRBJ2-7	TGTGCCAGCAGTTTTTCACCCCGGTCCGGGACCTACGAGCAGTACTTC	CASSFSPRSGTYEQYF